The 29 T cell receptor beta chains in this list originate from one sample, sequenced in a study of blood T cell repertoires in COVID-19. Measured with immunoSEQ multiplex PCR; TCRdb has only the in-frame clones, and not every one. The sample yields roughly 380,000 clones, 70% to 90% seen once. Sequences were obtained from PBMCs or T cells enriched from blood (not recorded which). The source is a man aged 30 to 45 who had recovered from COVID-19.

This clone has only one observation. The rearrangement links TRBV19 to TRBJ2-1; possibly TRBD2 for D (5 bases). V was clipped by 3 bases and J by 6 bases, with 9 bases between them. The CDR3 is made up of 13 amino acids. CDR1 is LNHDA and CDR2 is SQIVND in the germline V gene (reference sequence). CDR3 sequence reads: CASSIVEGNEQFF. The CDR3 DNA sequence: TGTGCCAGTAGTATCGTCGAGGGCAATGAGCAGTTCTTC.

This clone came up once. The gene calls are TRBV7-3 and TRBJ2-2, with D hard to call. V was pared by 5 bases and J by 5 bases, with 6 bases between. The length of the CDR3 is 12 residues. The germline V gene has CDR1 SGHTA and CDR2 FQGTGA. In nucleotides, the CDR3 is TGTGCCAGCAGCCGACTGACCGGGGAGCTGTTTTTT. It translates to CASSRLTGELFF.

The chain employs TRBV7-6 and TRBJ1-3; TRBD1 agrees at 11 bases. This CDR3 region has 16 residues. The V gene's germline CDR1 is SGHVS and CDR2 FNYEAQ. The ends lost 5 bases at V and 2 bases at J; junction bases unmatched: 5. CDR3 DNA sequence: TGTGCCAGCAGCCAACCGGGACAGGGGGCTGGAAACACCATATATTTT. Translated, it gives CASSQPGQGAGNTIYF. The whole variable domain, filled in from reference TRBV7-6 and TRBJ1-3, reads GAGVSQSPRYKVTKRGQDVALRCDPISGHVSLYWYRQALGQGPEFLTYFNYEAQQDKSGLPNDRFSAERPEGSISTLTIQRTEQRDSAMYRCASSQPGQGAGNTIYFGEGSWLTVV.

V is TRBV6-5 and J is TRBJ2-7, with 8 bases lining up with TRBD2. The V and J ends lost 0 bases and 2 bases, in that order; junction bases with no gene match: 3. Per the germline V gene, CDR1 is MNHEY and CDR2 is SVGAGI. This CDR3 contains 15 residues. The CDR3 coding sequence is TGTGCCAGCAGTTACTCTTGGACTAGCACCTACGAGCAGTACTTC. Amino acid sequence: CASSYSWTSTYEQYF.

The table lists this clone with a count of one. The rearrangement joins TRBV28 to TRBJ1-2; TRBD1 agrees at 7 bases. This CDR3 has 12 amino acids. The V and J ends lost 10 bases and 7 bases, in that order; junction bases with no gene match: 9. Germline V gives CDR1 MDHEN, CDR2 SYDVKM. The CDR3 coding sequence is TGTGCCACCGGACAGGAGGATCTTGGCTACACCTTC. Protein product: CATGQEDLGYTF.

The J gene is TRBJ1-2, the V gene TRBV5-6, with TRBD1 matching over 9 bases. After removal of 4 bases from V and 6 bases from J, the junction contained 7 bases not matched to a gene. Germline values: CDR1 SGHDT, CDR2 YYEEEE. This CDR3 comprises 14 residues. CDR3 loop: CASSRWDRVNGYTF. For the CDR3, the DNA is TGTGCCAGCAGCCGGTGGGACAGGGTCAATGGCTACACCTTC.

A few counts support this clone. The rearrangement uses TRBV30 and TRBJ2-1, with a weak D call TRBD1 (6 bases). This CDR3 is 13 amino acids long. Per the germline V gene, CDR1 is GTSNPN and CDR2 is SVGIG (reference sequence). The V end lost 5 bases, the J end lost 9 bases, and 17 bases lay between the germline ends. The CDR3 nucleotides read TGTGCCTGGGACGGACAGTCGGCGGGTGAGCAGTTCTTC. It codes for CAWDGQSAGEQFF.

The CDR3 protein is CATSDPWDGGEQYF. The CDR3 coding sequence is TGTGCCACCAGTGACCCCTGGGACGGGGGGGAGCAGTACTTC. The J gene is TRBJ2-7, the V gene TRBV24-1, with 7 bases matching TRBD2. Germline CDR1 is KGHDR and CDR2 is SFDVKD. V shed 4 bases and J 7 bases; nucleotides not matched to a gene: 9. CDR3 length: 14 amino acids.

This chain connects TRBV11-3 to TRBJ2-2; D is unresolved. Trimming took off 1 base at V and 0 bases at J, with 9 bases between the two ends. CDR1 SGHNT and CDR2 YENEEA come from the germline V gene. There are 16 residues in the CDR3. CDR3 bases: TGTGCCAGCAGCTTAGGCACGGTTACGAACACCGGGGAGCTGTTTTTT. The encoded protein is CASSLGTVTNTGELFF.

The J gene is TRBJ2-6, the V gene TRBV3-1 (or the pseudogene TRBV3-2); D may be TRBD1 (5 bases). V was cut by 0 bases and J by 2 bases, with 11 bases left in between. CDR1 is LGHDT, CDR2 YNNKEL, per germline (reference sequence). CDR3 length: 17 amino acids. The CDR3 DNA reads as TGTGCCAGCAGCCAAGACCTAGTAGGGGCTGGGGCCAACGTCCTGACTTTC. The encoded protein is CASSQDLVGAGANVLTF.

V gene TRBV27 combines with J gene TRBJ2-1, with a weak D call TRBD1 (5 bases). Germline V gene lookup returns CDR1 MNHEY and CDR2 SMNVEV (reference sequence). The CDR3 has 15 residues. V lost 6 bases and J lost 2, with 14 bases in between. CDR3 nucleotide sequence: TGTGCCAGCAGCGTTCTAACCAGGGCCTACAATGAGCAGTTCTTC. As protein: CASSVLTRAYNEQFF.

This clone was seen only once. The chain combines TRBV6-6 with TRBJ1-2, with 10 bases aligning to TRBD1. Germline lookup yields CDR1 MNHNY and CDR2 SVGAGI (reference sequence). V lost 4 bases to trimming and J lost 4 bases; unmatched junction nucleotides: 6. This CDR3 is 15 amino acids long. The CDR3 sequence: CASSSPGTGAYGYTF. The DNA of the CDR3 is TGTGCCAGCAGTTCTCCGGGGACAGGGGCCTATGGCTACACCTTC.

The chain joins TRBV2 to TRBJ1-1; tentative D call: TRBD1 (6 bases). The V end was cut by 8 bases, the J end by 6 bases, with 13 bases between. CDR3 length: 12 amino acids. Germline V gives CDR1 SNHLY, CDR2 FYNNEI. In DNA, the CDR3 is TGTGCCAGCCGATACAGGGCTTCTGAAGCTTTCTTT. Its protein product is CASRYRASEAFF.

The CDR3 loop reads CASSGQGRNYGYTF. The CDR3 DNA reads TGTGCCAGCAGCGGACAGGGGCGTAACTATGGCTACACCTTC. The chain recombines TRBV27 with TRBJ1-2, with 9 bases fitting TRBD1. The CDR3 is 14 residues long. The germline gives CDR1 MNHEY, CDR2 SMNVEV (reference sequence). V lost 6 bases, J lost 1 base, and 3 bases stayed unmatched.

This rearrangement joins TRBV9 to TRBJ1-1, with a possible D match to TRBD1 (6 bases). Germline V gives CDR1 SGDLS, CDR2 YYNGEE. There are 13 residues in the CDR3. The V end was cut by 0 bases, the J end by 5 bases, with 8 bases between. The CDR3 bases are TGTGCCAGCAGCGTAGAGGGGGAGACTGAAGCTTTCTTT. Amino acid sequence: CASSVEGETEAFF.

This clone was counted a single time. V is TRBV19 and J is TRBJ1-5, with D possibly matching TRBD1 (5 bases). V lost 3 bases to trimming and J lost 6 bases, with 12 bases between them. The length of the CDR3 is 14 residues. Germline CDR1 LNHDA, CDR2 SQIVND (reference sequence). The CDR3 sequence: CASSMARGIQPQHF. Here the CDR3 DNA reads TGTGCCAGTAGTATGGCTAGGGGTATTCAGCCCCAGCATTTT.

The rearrangement uses TRBV11-2 and TRBJ2-7; perhaps TRBD1 as D (6 bases). The V gene lost 3 bases and the J gene lost 3 bases, with 18 bases spanning the gap. This CDR3 is 16 amino acids long. Germline-derived CDR1 and CDR2 are SGHAT and FQNNGV. The CDR3 DNA is TGTGCCAGCAGCTTGATGGTTTGGACAGCAGTCTACGAGCAGTACTTC. Protein sequence: CASSLMVWTAVYEQYF.

The V call is TRBV30, the J call TRBJ1-1, with 8 bases aligning to TRBD1. The V gene's germline CDR1 is GTSNPN and CDR2 SVGIG (reference sequence). This CDR3 region has 14 residues. V was clipped by 3 bases and J by 1 base; unmatched bases: 4. CDR3 amino acids: CAWSVTGGNTEAFF. As DNA, the CDR3 is TGTGCCTGGAGCGTCACAGGGGGGAACACTGAAGCTTTCTTT.

V is TRBV4-1 and J is TRBJ1-6; D possibly corresponds to TRBD1 (6 bases). V lost 3 bases and J lost 0, with 15 bases in between. This CDR3 is built from 18 residues. Germline CDR1 reads MGHRA; CDR2 reads YSYEKL. Here the CDR3 DNA reads TGCGCCAGCAGCCATTGGTTAACAGGGAGCTCCTATAATTCACCCCTCCACTTT. As protein: CASSHWLTGSSYNSPLHF.

The chain combines TRBV9 with TRBJ2-3, with 15 bases matching TRBD2. Germline V gene data show CDR1 as SGDLS and CDR2 as YYNGEE. The trim removed 3 bases at V and 0 bases at J, leaving 5 bases unmatched. This CDR3 region has 18 residues. CDR3 bases: TGTGCCAGCAGCGCGGGACTAGCGGGGGGCTATAGCACAGATACGCAGTATTTT. This translates into CASSAGLAGGYSTDTQYF.

This chain links TRBV4-1 with TRBJ1-2; D unresolved. V dropped 0 bases and J dropped 4 bases, with 9 bases sitting between them. CDR3 size: 14 residues. Germline loops: CDR1 MGHRA, CDR2 YSYEKL. For the CDR3, the DNA is TGCGCCAGCAGCCAAGATTGGGAGGGCTATGGCTACACCTTC. It specifies CASSQDWEGYGYTF.

V and J are TRBV27 and TRBJ1-1; D remains ambiguous. V gave up 5 bases and J gave up 2 bases, with 9 bases separating them. The CDR3 extends over 13 amino acids. CDR1 is MNHEY and CDR2 is SMNVEV in the germline V gene (reference sequence). The CDR3 sequence: CASSPSPNTEAFF. CDR3 nucleotide sequence: TGTGCCAGCAGTCCCTCCCCTAACACTGAAGCTTTCTTT.

This chain connects TRBV4-3 to TRBJ2-7, with D unresolved. Between the trimmed V and J ends, which lost 0 bases and 3 bases, there was a span of 12 bases. This CDR3 has 15 residues. Germline CDR1 and CDR2: LGHNA and YSLEER. CDR3 in amino acids: CASSQETAPYYEQYF. The CDR3 DNA is TGCGCCAGCAGCCAAGAAACCGCGCCATACTACGAGCAGTACTTC.

This chain uses TRBV4-1 with TRBJ1-6; D uncertain. From germline, CDR1 is MGHRA and CDR2 YSYEKL. This CDR3 is built from 13 residues. V lost 1 base, J lost 4 bases, and 2 bases lay in between. CDR3 protein: CASSQAYNSPLHF. The CDR3 DNA reads TGCGCCAGCAGCCAAGCATATAATTCACCCCTCCACTTT.

Here the CDR3 DNA reads TGTGCCAGCAGCCTCCAGGGTGACAATGAGCAGTTCTTC. It translates to CASSLQGDNEQFF. V and J are TRBV21-1 and TRBJ2-1; whether TRBD1, the table's D call, matches the DNA was not checked. TRBV21-1 is deemed a pseudogene. The length of the CDR3 is 13 residues.

The chain carries TRBV2 and TRBJ2-7; TRBD2 might be the D (5 bases). The CDR3 covers 14 residues. Trimming cost V 6 bases and J 2 bases, with 14 bases left between them. The germline V gene has CDR1 SNHLY and CDR2 FYNNEI. The DNA of the CDR3 is TGTGCCAGCAGGATAACGGGGTATACCTACGAGCAGTACTTC. As protein: CASRITGYTYEQYF.

The chain is built from TRBV7-8 and TRBJ1-5, with D unresolved. V lost 4 bases, J lost 1 base, and 8 bases lay in between. Germline assignment: CDR1 SGHVS and CDR2 FQNEAQ. This CDR3 comprises 14 residues. CDR3 protein: CASSSSLSNQPQHF. In DNA, the CDR3 is TGTGCCAGCAGCTCGTCCCTCAGCAATCAGCCCCAGCATTTT. The full variable domain, with the rest looked up from reference TRBV7-8 and TRBJ1-5, is GAGVSQSPRYKVAKRGQDVALRCDPISGHVSLFWYQQALGQGPEFLTYFQNEAQLDKSGLPSDRFFAERPEGSVSTLKIQRTQQEDSAVYLCASSSSLSNQPQHFGDGTRLSIL.

The chain combines TRBV19 with TRBJ1-2, with TRBD1 identical over 10 bases. CDR3 length: 12 amino acids. Per germline, CDR1 LNHDA and CDR2 SQIVND (reference sequence). The junction had 0 bases not matched to a gene; V was cut back by 5 bases and J by 6 bases. The CDR3 DNA reads TGTGCCAGTAGTGACAGGGGGCATGGCTACACCTTC. Translating it yields CASSDRGHGYTF.

The chain employs TRBV14 and TRBJ1-1; no firm D call. With 1 base removed from V and 6 bases from J, the gap between germline ends came to 15 bases. This CDR3 has 15 residues. Germline V CDR1 and CDR2: SGHDN, FVKESK. CDR3: CASSQGLLRFPEAFF. In DNA, the CDR3 is TGTGCCAGCAGCCAAGGCCTCCTCAGGTTCCCTGAAGCTTTCTTT.